What follows is one T cell receptor beta chain and its context. Antigen: not known. The record originates from a study of post-analysis software for immune sequencing data. Study-level information: Disease trajectories encompassed relapsing-remitting, secondary progressive and progressive-relapsing multiple sclerosis.

Unique molecular identifiers were carried by the TCR beta cDNA libraries. Input of about 0.9 to 10 million T cells yielded around 500,000 cDNA molecules. Using its own MiXCR run on the PCR reads, TCRdb lists one record per CDR3 protein. The sample gives 550,000 to 700,000 distinct CDR3 sequences, roughly two fifths of which show up once; over 1.5% is in the top ten. Findings of the study overall: Compared with controls, patients showed significantly lower normalized Chao1 diversity. Co-batched samples clustered tightly together by F measure.

This TCR was recovered from a girl aged 5-17 years with multiple sclerosis. The sample taken for sequencing was blood.

CDR3 residues: CASSLAQGELAEAFF. CDR3 bases: TGCGCCAGCAGCTTGGCCCAGGGGGAACTGGCTGAAGCTTTCTTT. The gene calls are TRBV5-1 and TRBJ1-1; 7 bases match TRBD1. The CDR3 loop spans 15 amino acids. Per the germline V gene, CDR1 is SGHRS and CDR2 is YFSETQ. The J segment lost 6 bases and the V segment lost 0 bases, leaving 8 bases of the junction unmatched.